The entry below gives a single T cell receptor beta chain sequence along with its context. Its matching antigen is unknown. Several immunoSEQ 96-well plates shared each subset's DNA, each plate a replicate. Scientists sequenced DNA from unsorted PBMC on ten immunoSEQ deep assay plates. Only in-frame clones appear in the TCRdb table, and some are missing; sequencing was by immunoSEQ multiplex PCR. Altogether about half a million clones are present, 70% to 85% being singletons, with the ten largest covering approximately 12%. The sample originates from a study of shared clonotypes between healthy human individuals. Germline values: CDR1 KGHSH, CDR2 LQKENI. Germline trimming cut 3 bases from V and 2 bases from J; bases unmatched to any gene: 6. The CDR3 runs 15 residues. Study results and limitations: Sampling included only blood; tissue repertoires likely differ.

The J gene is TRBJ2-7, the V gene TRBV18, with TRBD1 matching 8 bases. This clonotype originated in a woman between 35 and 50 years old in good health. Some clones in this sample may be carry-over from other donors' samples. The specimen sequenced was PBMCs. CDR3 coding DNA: TGTGCCAGCTCACCCGGACAGGGAGGTACCTACGAGCAGTACTTC. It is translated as CASSPGQGGTYEQYF.